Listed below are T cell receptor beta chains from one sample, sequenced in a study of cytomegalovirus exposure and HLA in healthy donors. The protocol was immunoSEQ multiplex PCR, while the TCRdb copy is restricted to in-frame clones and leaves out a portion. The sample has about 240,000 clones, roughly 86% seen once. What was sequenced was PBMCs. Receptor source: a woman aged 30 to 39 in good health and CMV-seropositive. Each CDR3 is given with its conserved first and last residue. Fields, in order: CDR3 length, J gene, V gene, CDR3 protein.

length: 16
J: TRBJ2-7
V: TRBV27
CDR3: CASSRTSGSWSYEQYF

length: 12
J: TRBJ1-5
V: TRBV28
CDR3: CASRPTDQPQHF

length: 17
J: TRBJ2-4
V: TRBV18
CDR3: CASSPRRDDLAKNIQYF

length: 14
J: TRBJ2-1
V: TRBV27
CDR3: CASSFHRYDNEQFF

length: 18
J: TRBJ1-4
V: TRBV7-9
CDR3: CASSPRGGQGRTNEKLFF

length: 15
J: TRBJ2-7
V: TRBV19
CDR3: CASSSGERITYEQYF

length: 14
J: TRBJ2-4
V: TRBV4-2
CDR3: CASSHVGEVNIQYF

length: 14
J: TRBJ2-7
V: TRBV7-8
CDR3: CASSFTGGLDEQYF

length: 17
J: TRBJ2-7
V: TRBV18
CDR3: CASSPGTGGKIAYEQYF

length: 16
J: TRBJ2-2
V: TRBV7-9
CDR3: CASSLLAGVSGGELFF

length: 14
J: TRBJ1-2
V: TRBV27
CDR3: CASSLSGQGYGYTF

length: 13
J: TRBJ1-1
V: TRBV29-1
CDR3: CSVDTGDRAVAFF

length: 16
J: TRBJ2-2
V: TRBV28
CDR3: CASSRRGGRASGELFF

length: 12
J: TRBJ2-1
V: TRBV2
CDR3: CGWGRQYNEQFF

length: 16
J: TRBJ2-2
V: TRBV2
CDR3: CASSGTSGREGGELFF

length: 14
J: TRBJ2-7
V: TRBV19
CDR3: CASRRTGGTYEQYF

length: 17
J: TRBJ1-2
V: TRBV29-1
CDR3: CSVDWLGRGWVNYGYTF

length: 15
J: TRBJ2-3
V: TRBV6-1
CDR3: CASSVGYGNTDTQYF

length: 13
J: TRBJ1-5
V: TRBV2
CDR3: CASMRQDNQPQHF

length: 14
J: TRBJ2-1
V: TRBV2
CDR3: CASRSGLTYNEQFF

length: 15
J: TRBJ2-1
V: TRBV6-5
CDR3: CASSKGTGEVNEQFF

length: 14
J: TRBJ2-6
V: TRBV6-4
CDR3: CASRQGPWANVLTF

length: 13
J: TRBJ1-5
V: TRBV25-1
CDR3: CASSQGVNQPQHF

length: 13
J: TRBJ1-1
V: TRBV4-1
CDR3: CASAERLNTEAFF

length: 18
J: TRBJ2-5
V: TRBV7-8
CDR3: CASSLALRQGRRQETQYF

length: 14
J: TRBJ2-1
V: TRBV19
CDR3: CASSNREAYNEQFF

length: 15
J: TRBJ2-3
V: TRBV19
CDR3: CASSRFLGGTDTQYF

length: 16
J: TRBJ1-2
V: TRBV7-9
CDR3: CASSPSAQGAQGGYTF

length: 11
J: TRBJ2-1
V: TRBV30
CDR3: CAWTGYNEQFF

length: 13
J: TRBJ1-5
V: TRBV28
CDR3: CASSGDTYQPQHF

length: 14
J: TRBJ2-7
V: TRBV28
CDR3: CASSFSSVLYEQYF

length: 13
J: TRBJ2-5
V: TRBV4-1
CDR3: CASSLGLAETQYF

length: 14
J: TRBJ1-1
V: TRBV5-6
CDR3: CASSPIGQITEAFF

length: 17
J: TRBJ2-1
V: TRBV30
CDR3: CAWTSGRAGSSYNEQFF

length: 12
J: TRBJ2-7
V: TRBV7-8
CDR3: CASSPQGPVKYF

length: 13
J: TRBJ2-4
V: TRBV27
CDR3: CASSLGVENIQYF

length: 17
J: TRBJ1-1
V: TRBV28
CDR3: CASSLFNWGLSSTEAFF

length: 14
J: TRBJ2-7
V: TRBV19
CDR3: CASSILHGTYEQYF

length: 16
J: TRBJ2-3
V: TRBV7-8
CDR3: CASSATSGSGADTQYF

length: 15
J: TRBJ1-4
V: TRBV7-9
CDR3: CASSDRTELNEKLFF

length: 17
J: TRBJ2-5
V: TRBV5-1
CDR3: CASRQSPIGDTGETQYF

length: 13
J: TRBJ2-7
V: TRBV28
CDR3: CASSLEAGREQYF

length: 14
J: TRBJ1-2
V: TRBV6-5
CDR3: CASSGTGLYYGYTF

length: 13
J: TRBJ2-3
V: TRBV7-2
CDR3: CASSRDGTDTQYF

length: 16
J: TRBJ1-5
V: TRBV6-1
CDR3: CASSEEQSYSNQPQHF

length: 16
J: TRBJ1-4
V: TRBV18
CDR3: CASSPPGQGMGEKLFF

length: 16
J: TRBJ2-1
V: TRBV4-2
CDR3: CASSQGGLAGPNEQFF

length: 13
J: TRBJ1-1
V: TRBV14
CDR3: CASSQAGARGAFF

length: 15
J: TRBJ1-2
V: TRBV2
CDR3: CASSEQGSAQGGYTF

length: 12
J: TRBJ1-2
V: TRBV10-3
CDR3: CAISGDRVGYTF